Listed here are 7 T cell receptor beta chains from one sample, sequenced in a study of T cells in Graves' hyperthyroidism and ophthalmopathy. Researchers amplified the TCR beta CDR3 regions from RNA transcripts. In the first-round RT-PCR of the TCR CDR3, the HTBI primer set was used. TCRdb redid the calling of the multiplex PCR reads with MiXCR, one entry per CDR3 protein. There are some 370,000 distinct CDR3 sequences in the sample; roughly an eighth occur only once, and 25% to 30% lies in the top ten. The specimen was blood. Receptors were obtained from a man in his fifties or sixties with Graves' ophthalmopathy.

This clonotype has only a few counts. CDR3 region: CASSPRTGASGNTEAFF. The CDR3 bases are TGTGCCAGCAGTCCCCGGACAGGGGCTTCGGGGAACACTGAAGCTTTCTTT. The chain employs TRBV28 and TRBJ1-1; 9 nucleotides agree with TRBD1. The ends lost 5 bases at V and 1 base at J; junction bases unmatched: 11. This CDR3 is 17 amino acids long. The germline V gene has CDR1 MDHEN and CDR2 SYDVKM.

This clonotype was counted ten times or more. The V call is TRBV7-3, the J call TRBJ2-7; D possibly corresponds to TRBD2 (5 bases). This CDR3 is built from 15 residues. Looked up from germline, CDR1 is SGHTA and CDR2 is FQGTGA. V was clipped by 2 bases and J by 2 bases, with 13 bases between them. This chain's CDR3 is CASSLGRRRPYEQYF. CDR3 DNA sequence: TGTGCCAGCAGCTTAGGACGGAGGCGCCCCTACGAGCAGTACTTC.

This clonotype was picked up many times. The chain links TRBV13 to TRBJ2-5; 8 bases agree with TRBD2. The CDR3 has 14 amino acids. V was pared by 5 bases and J by 4 bases, with 6 bases of the junction left unmatched. Per germline, CDR1 PRHDT and CDR2 FYEKMQ (reference sequence). The CDR3 protein is CASSQGLERETQYF. CDR3 nucleotides: TGTGCCAGCAGCCAGGGACTAGAGCGAGAGACCCAGTACTTC.

This clonotype was counted ten times or more. The chain carries TRBV5-1 and TRBJ2-1, with D perhaps assigned TRBD1 or TRBD2 (5 bases each). Germline V lookup: CDR1 SGHRS, CDR2 YFSETQ. CDR3 length: 16 amino acids. Deletions cut 5 bases from V and 5 bases from J, with 20 bases between. Here the CDR3 DNA reads TGCGCCAGCAGAAAAAACACCGGGACGATCAACAATGAGCAGTTCTTC. Protein product: CASRKNTGTINNEQFF.

This clonotype has at least ten counts. The J gene is TRBJ1-2, the V gene TRBV30; 7 bases agree with TRBD1. With 1 base clipped from V and 4 bases from J, the junction kept 3 bases outside the gene matches. Germline V gene data show CDR1 as GTSNPN and CDR2 as SVGIG (reference sequence). The CDR3 is 13 amino acids. The CDR3 DNA is TGTGCCTGGAGTGCGGGACAGACCTATGGCTACACCTTC. It encodes CAWSAGQTYGYTF.

In this sample, this clonotype turned up many times. The CDR3 protein is CASSQGQINYGYTF. The CDR3 region has the DNA TGTGCCAGCAGCCAAGGACAGATAAACTATGGCTACACCTTC. The chain carries TRBV3-1 and TRBJ1-2; possible D gene TRBD1, 5 bases. Deletions cut 1 base from V and 2 bases from J, with 8 bases between. Germline lookup yields CDR1 LGHDT and CDR2 YNNKEL (reference sequence). The CDR3 is 14 residues long.

In this sample, this clonotype turned up a few times. At one end the junction does not follow the germline gene, possibly because of a read error. CDR3 sequence reads: CASSTDREGQPRHF. CDR3 sequence (DNA): TGTGCCAGTAGTACCGACAGGGAAGGTCAGCCCCGGCATTTT. This chain uses TRBV19 with TRBJ1-5; 7 positions match TRBD1. This CDR3 is 14 amino acids long. CDR1 is LNHDA and CDR2 is SQIVND in the germline V gene (reference sequence). Variable domain in full (rest from reference TRBV19 and TRBJ1-5): DGGITQSPKYLFRKEGQNVTLSCEQNLNHDAMYWYRQDPGQGLRLIYYSQIVNDFQKGDIAEGYSVSREKKESFPLTVTSAQKNPTAFYLCASSTDREGQPRHFGDGTRLSIL.